One and the same sample provided the 32 T cell receptor beta chains below, sequenced in a study of siplizumab effects on memory and regulatory T cells. The table came from immunoSEQ multiplex PCR; TCRdb's copy has only in-frame clones and leaves some out. This table has 100,000 to 120,000 clones, more than 90% appearing once. The specimen was CD4+ T cells sorted from blood. Receptors were obtained from a human donor in good health.

The chain is built from TRBV11-3 and TRBJ1-1; D call uncertain. Germline-derived CDR1 and CDR2 are SGHNT and YENEEA. Trimming took off 5 bases at V and 0 bases at J, with 7 bases between the two ends. This CDR3 is 13 amino acids long. The CDR3 sequence is CASSITVNTEAFF. The CDR3 DNA reads as TGTGCCAGCAGCATCACCGTGAACACTGAAGCTTTCTTT.

V usage is TRBV6-5 and J usage is TRBJ1-2; possibly TRBD1 for D (6 bases). Between the trimmed V and J ends, which lost 6 bases and 4 bases, there was a span of 18 bases. The germline V gene has CDR1 MNHEY and CDR2 SVGAGI. This CDR3 region has 15 residues. The CDR3 nucleotides read TGTGCCAGCAGCCGCGGGGGGCTGGCCGGCTATGGCTACACCTTC. Its translation is CASSRGGLAGYGYTF.

The chain recombines TRBV5-6 with TRBJ1-2, with 10 nucleotides matching TRBD1. Germline V gives CDR1 SGHDT, CDR2 YYEEEE. With 3 bases clipped from V and 4 bases from J, the junction kept 9 bases outside the gene matches. This CDR3 has 16 amino acids. This chain's CDR3 is CASSSGQGLNVYGYTF. The CDR3 nucleotides read TGTGCCAGCAGCTCGGGACAGGGGCTTAATGTCTATGGCTACACCTTC.

The gene calls are TRBV6-4 and TRBJ1-1; unclear D gene. Per germline, CDR1 MRHNA and CDR2 SNTAGT. The CDR3 extends over 15 amino acids. Trimming took off 0 bases at V and 3 bases at J, with 11 bases between the two ends. CDR3 in amino acids: CASSDSGRGYTEAFF. The CDR3, as DNA: TGTGCCAGCAGTGACTCGGGCAGAGGGTACACTGAAGCTTTCTTT.

This chain uses TRBV5-4 with TRBJ2-2; TRBD2 matches at 12 bases. Trimming cost V 5 bases and J 3 bases; bases outside gene matches: 5. CDR1 is SGHNT, CDR2 YYREEE, per germline (reference sequence). This CDR3 has 16 amino acids. The DNA of the CDR3 is TGTGCCAGCAGGTTCCCTAGCGGGGGGGACACCGGGGAGCTGTTTTTT. Amino acids: CASRFPSGGDTGELFF.

Comments on this clone: The identical CDR3 is also encoded by other nucleotide sequences in the sample. The chain is built from TRBV7-2 and TRBJ2-7, with TRBD2 as a possible D gene (5 bases). V lost 1 base to trimming and J lost 2 bases, with 6 bases between them. The CDR3 spans 13 residues. Germline V gene sequence: CDR1 SGHTA, CDR2 FQGNSA. The CDR3 region has the DNA TGTGCCAGCAGCTTAGGGCGGGCCTACGAGCAGTACTTC. Translating gives CASSLGRAYEQYF.

V is TRBV18 and J is TRBJ1-1; the D gene is possibly TRBD1 (6 bases). This CDR3 spans 14 amino acids. The germline V and J ends were trimmed by 0 bases and 6 bases, with 11 bases remaining between them. CDR1 and CDR2 (germline): KGHSH, LQKENI. The CDR3 region has the DNA TGTGCCAGCTCACCACCAGGCCAGGGGCCTGAAGCTTTCTTT. It yields the protein CASSPPGQGPEAFF.

Here the CDR3 reads CSAGPSGETQYF. CDR3 in DNA: TGCAGCGCCGGACCTTCGGGGGAGACCCAGTACTTC. The chain carries TRBV29-1 and TRBJ2-5, with D maybe TRBD2 (5 bases). V was clipped by 7 bases and J by 5 bases, with 14 bases between them. This CDR3 spans 12 amino acids. The germline V gene has CDR1 SQVTM and CDR2 ANQGSEA.

This rearrangement joins TRBV4-1 to TRBJ1-1; tentative D call: TRBD1 (6 bases). V was trimmed by 6 bases and J by 4 bases, leaving 15 bases between them. Germline values: CDR1 MGHRA, CDR2 YSYEKL. The CDR3 covers 14 residues. Written as DNA, the CDR3 is TGCGCCAGCAGGCAACAGGGTAGGGGCACTGAAGCTTTCTTT. Translated, it gives CASRQQGRGTEAFF.

This sequence joins TRBV7-2 and TRBJ1-5, with unresolved D. This CDR3 is 15 amino acids long. Germline CDR1 reads SGHTA; CDR2 reads FQGNSA. The V end lost 5 bases, the J end lost 0 bases, and 11 bases lay between the germline ends. The CDR3 DNA is TGTGCCAGCAGCCTGGACGGACTTAGCAATCAGCCCCAGCATTTT. Amino acids: CASSLDGLSNQPQHF.

This clone was observed a few times. The chain joins TRBV10-3 to TRBJ2-7; either TRBD1 or TRBD2 may fit D (6 bases each). Trimming shortened V by 7 bases and J by 10 bases, and 17 bases separated the two germline ends. The V gene's germline CDR1 is ENHRY and CDR2 SYGVKD. This CDR3 spans 12 amino acids. Here the CDR3 reads CAITGGATEQYF. The DNA of the CDR3 is TGTGCCATCACCGGGGGCGCGACGGAACAGTACTTC.

About this clone: At one end the junction does not follow the germline gene, possibly because of a read error. This chain joins TRBV11-2 and TRBJ2-1; 8 bases fit TRBD2. The CDR3 has 15 residues. CDR1 is SGHAT, CDR2 FQNNGV, per germline. CDR3 coding DNA: TGTGCCAGCAGTTTAGCGGGATACTCCTACAATGAGCAGTTCTTC. This codes for CASSLAGYSYNEQFF.

CDR3 nucleotide sequence: TGTGCCAGCAGTAAACAGGAGCAAGAGACCCAGTACTTC. Translation gives CASSKQEQETQYF. V is TRBV6-4 and J is TRBJ2-5, with D possibly matching TRBD1 (5 bases). The ends were cut back, 5 bases at V and 2 bases at J, with 9 bases in the middle. The germline CDR1 and CDR2 sequences are MRHNA and SNTAGT. The length of the CDR3 is 13 residues.

CDR3 loop: CASSMTGGSNTQYF. Written as DNA, the CDR3 is TGTGCCAGCAGCATGACAGGGGGCAGCAATACGCAGTATTTT. The chain is built from TRBV7-2 and TRBJ2-3; TRBD1 matches at 10 bases. This CDR3 has 14 amino acids. CDR1 and CDR2 (germline): SGHTA, FQGNSA. Trimming at V came to 5 bases and at J to 7 bases, leaving 6 bases not matched to a gene.

The V and J genes are TRBV6-5 and TRBJ1-2, with TRBD1 identical over 8 bases. This CDR3 has 13 residues. Germline CDR1 MNHEY, CDR2 SVGAGI. V gave up 4 bases and J gave up 3 bases; unmatched junction bases: 1. The CDR3 coding sequence is TGTGCCAGCAGTTGGGGACAGGACTATGGCTACACCTTC. Amino acids: CASSWGQDYGYTF.

V and J are TRBV19 and TRBJ1-1; no definite D call. Germline loops: CDR1 LNHDA, CDR2 SQIVND (reference sequence). The CDR3 extends over 12 amino acids. The V end was cut by 6 bases, the J end by 6 bases, with 11 bases between. The CDR3 coding sequence is TGTGCCAGTAGAAACGGTAGGTCTGAAGCTTTCTTT. Translation: CASRNGRSEAFF. The complete variable domain, with remaining parts taken from reference TRBV19 and TRBJ1-1, reads DGGITQSPKYLFRKEGQNVTLSCEQNLNHDAMYWYRQDPGQGLRLIYYSQIVNDFQKGDIAEGYSVSREKKESFPLTVTSAQKNPTAFYLCASRNGRSEAFFGQGTRLTVV.

The chain combines TRBV5-6 with TRBJ2-3; D is undetermined. The CDR3 loop spans 12 amino acids. Germline CDR1 reads SGHDT; CDR2 reads YYEEEE. V was pared by 7 bases and J by 8 bases, with 14 bases between. The CDR3 reads CASGEMVGTQYF. The CDR3 coding sequence is TGTGCCAGCGGGGAAATGGTTGGTACGCAGTATTTT.

This chain connects TRBV2 to TRBJ1-1; 8 bases are a match to TRBD1. CDR1 SNHLY and CDR2 FYNNEI come from the germline V gene. The CDR3 loop spans 14 amino acids. Unmatched junction bases numbered 3, after V lost 3 bases and J lost 3 bases. This chain's CDR3 is CASSDLQGDTEAFF. The CDR3 nucleotides read TGTGCCAGCAGTGATCTACAGGGGGACACTGAAGCTTTCTTT.

The chain uses TRBV19 and TRBJ1-6; the D is unclear. Germline V CDR1 and CDR2: LNHDA, SQIVND (reference sequence). V was cut by 6 bases and J by 2 bases, with 5 bases left in between. The CDR3 runs 13 residues. CDR3 DNA: TGTGCCAGTAGCAAAGCCTATAATTCACCCCTCCACTTT. It codes for CASSKAYNSPLHF.

The J gene is TRBJ2-5, the V gene TRBV27; D remains unclear. The end of the DNA aligns better with TRBJ2-7, so the J call may be wrong. In germline, CDR1 is MNHEY, CDR2 SMNVEV (reference sequence). The CDR3 sequence is 12 residues long. The CDR3 bases are TGTGCCAGCAGTTTGCTAGACTACGAGCAGTACTTC. Amino acids: CASSLLDYEQYF.

This chain joins TRBV10-2 and TRBJ1-3, with D tentatively TRBD1 (5 bases). The V gene's germline CDR1 is WSHSY and CDR2 SAAADI. The CDR3 loop spans 15 amino acids. Trimming left V 0 bases short and J 0 bases short, with 6 bases between. The CDR3 loop is CASSESGHSGNTIYF. As DNA, the CDR3 is TGCGCCAGCAGTGAGTCTGGACACTCTGGAAACACCATATATTTT.

The chain combines TRBV18 with TRBJ1-2; a weak D match, TRBD1 (5 bases). CDR1 is KGHSH, CDR2 LQKENI, per germline. This CDR3 is built from 15 residues. Trimming took 0 bases from V and 2 from J, leaving 10 bases between them. The CDR3 DNA reads as TGTGCCAGCTCACCACCATCCAGGGACAACTATGGCTACACCTTC. It yields the protein CASSPPSRDNYGYTF.

The genes are TRBV7-6 and TRBJ2-5; TRBD1 aligns across 7 bases. Germline CDR1 is SGHVS and CDR2 is FNYEAQ. CDR3 size: 15 residues. Losses at the gene ends were 6 bases for V and 5 bases for J; bases not matched to a gene: 12. CDR3 protein: CASRSRQGVLETQYF. In nucleotides, the CDR3 is TGTGCCAGCAGGTCCCGACAGGGTGTGTTGGAGACCCAGTACTTC. The variable domain in full, with the rest retrieved from reference TRBV7-6 and TRBJ2-5, is GAGVSQSPRYKVTKRGQDVALRCDPISGHVSLYWYRQALGQGPEFLTYFNYEAQQDKSGLPNDRFSAERPEGSISTLTIQRTEQRDSAMYRCASRSRQGVLETQYFGPGTRLLVL.

V and J are TRBV11-2 and TRBJ1-6; D ambiguous. The germline V gene encodes CDR1 SGHAT and CDR2 FQNNGV. Trimming pared 1 base from V and 8 bases from J, leaving 6 bases between. The CDR3 totals 13 residues. Written as DNA, the CDR3 is TGTGCCAGCAGCTTAGTATCTTATTCACCCCTCCACTTT. This encodes CASSLVSYSPLHF. Together with reference TRBV11-2 and TRBJ1-6, the CDR3 gives the full variable domain: EAGVAQSPRYKIIEKRQSVAFWCNPISGHATLYWYQQILGQGPKLLIQFQNNGVVDDSQLPKDRFSAERLKGVDSTLKIQPAKLEDSAVYLCASSLVSYSPLHFGNGTRLTVT.

The chain employs TRBV7-9 and TRBJ1-2; D not certain. V lost 4 bases and J 1 base, leaving 13 bases between the germline ends. The CDR3 extends over 15 amino acids. Germline CDR1 reads SEHNR; CDR2 reads FQNEAQ (reference sequence). The CDR3, as DNA: TGTGCCAGCAGCTCTTCGATCGGGAGTAACTATGGCTACACCTTC. Translating gives CASSSSIGSNYGYTF.

The chain recombines TRBV19 with TRBJ2-1, with D possibly TRBD2 on 5 matching bases. CDR3 size: 14 residues. Trimming removed 4 bases at V and 4 bases at J, with 11 bases between. CDR1 is LNHDA, CDR2 SQIVND, per germline (reference sequence). CDR3 amino acids: CASSTSGEYNEQFF. In DNA, the CDR3 is TGTGCCAGTAGTACGAGCGGAGAGTACAATGAGCAGTTCTTC.

The chain recombines TRBV28 with TRBJ2-5; possible D gene TRBD1, 6 bases. There are 17 residues in the CDR3. Trimming took off 1 base at V and 5 bases at J, with 20 bases between the two ends. Germline values: CDR1 MDHEN, CDR2 SYDVKM. The CDR3 DNA reads TGTGCCAGCAGTTTATTCGGGAAGCGACAGGCCGGGGAGACCCAGTACTTC. It encodes CASSLFGKRQAGETQYF.

The chain has TRBV25-1 and TRBJ1-1; D gene uncertain. Per the germline V gene, CDR1 is MGHDK and CDR2 is SYGVNS. V was pared by 10 bases and J by 0 bases, with 6 bases between. The CDR3 has 11 amino acids. As DNA, the CDR3 is TGTGCCACAATAATGAACACTGAAGCTTTCTTT. It codes for CATIMNTEAFF. Together with reference TRBV25-1 and TRBJ1-1, the CDR3 gives the full variable domain: EADIYQTPRYLVIGTGKKITLECSQTMGHDKMYWYQQDPGMELHLIHYSYGVNSTEKGDLSSESTVSRIRTEHFPLTLESARPSHTSQYLCATIMNTEAFFGQGTRLTVV.

This clone has a single count. This chain uses TRBV20-1 with TRBJ1-5, with D uncertain. Looked up from germline, CDR1 is DFQATT and CDR2 is SNEGSKA (reference sequence). The CDR3 is 10 residues long. The CDR3 sequence is CRGPERPQHF. CDR3 nucleotides: TGCAGGGGCCCGGAGCGACCCCAGCATTTT.

CDR3 loop: CASSLGTAGANVLTF. In nucleotides, the CDR3 is TGCGCCAGCAGCCTCGGGACAGCTGGGGCCAACGTCCTGACTTTC. The rearrangement links TRBV5-1 to TRBJ2-6; 7 bases are a match to TRBD1. This CDR3 spans 15 amino acids. Germline lookup yields CDR1 SGHRS and CDR2 YFSETQ. The J segment lost 2 bases and the V segment lost 4 bases, leaving 3 bases of the junction unmatched.

CDR3 region: CASSFGYGTDTQYF. In DNA, the CDR3 is TGCGCCAGCAGCTTCGGCTATGGGACAGATACGCAGTATTTT. The chain links TRBV5-1 to TRBJ2-3; D is unclear. Germline CDR1 and CDR2: SGHRS and YFSETQ. V lost 2 bases to trimming and J lost 3 bases, with 10 bases between them. The CDR3 consists of 14 residues. Looking up the rest from reference TRBV5-1 and TRBJ2-3 gives the full variable domain: KAGVTQTPRYLIKTRGQQVTLSCSPISGHRSVSWYQQTPGQGLQFLFEYFSETQRNKGNFPGRFSGRQFSNSRSEMNVSTLELGDSALYLCASSFGYGTDTQYFGPGTRLTVL.

This clone was seen more than once but under ten times. CDR3 region: CASSGRGVGEQYF. The DNA of the CDR3 is TGTGCCAGCAGTGGCAGGGGAGTAGGAGAGCAGTACTTC. The V and J genes are TRBV2 and TRBJ2-7; D may be TRBD1 (6 bases). The CDR3 length is 13 residues. Germline CDR1 and CDR2: SNHLY and FYNNEI. Trimming cost V 4 bases and J 7 bases, with 14 bases left between them.